The 4 T cell receptor beta chains in this list originate from one sample, sequenced in a study of blood T cell repertoires in COVID-19. Sequenced by immunoSEQ multiplex PCR; TCRdb stores in-frame clones only, minus some. The sample consists of around 94,000 clones, approximately 86% of them appearing once. The sequencing sample was made of peripheral blood. These receptors came from a man in his forties or fifties with active or convalescent COVID-19.

CDR3 nucleotide sequence: TGTGCCAGCAGTACGGGACACCTGGGCACTGAAGCTTTCTTT. Protein product: CASSTGHLGTEAFF. This chain links TRBV28 with TRBJ1-1, with D perhaps matching TRBD1 (6 bases). Germline V gene data show CDR1 as MDHEN and CDR2 as SYDVKM. The CDR3 extends over 14 amino acids. The ends were cut back, 5 bases at V and 4 bases at J, with 14 bases in the middle.

The CDR3 nucleotides are TGTGCCAGCAGCCCGGTTGGGGGCCCCTACGAGCAGTACTTC. It specifies CASSPVGGPYEQYF. This chain connects TRBV7-2 to TRBJ2-7, with D possibly being TRBD1 (6 bases). Germline CDR1 is SGHTA and CDR2 is FQGNSA. V lost 5 bases and J lost 2, with 13 bases in between. The CDR3 has 14 residues. The entire variable domain, with the rest obtained from reference TRBV7-2 and TRBJ2-7, is as follows: GAGVSQSPSNKVTEKGKDVELRCDPISGHTALYWYRQSLGQGLEFLIYFQGNSAPDKSGLPSDRFSAERTGGSVSTLTIQRTQQEDSAVYLCASSPVGGPYEQYFGPGTRLTVT.

The rearrangement joins TRBV19 to TRBJ2-6, with 7 bases lining up with TRBD1. CDR3 length: 16 amino acids. V trimming: 4 bases; J trimming: 0 bases; junction bases outside the gene matches: 3. Germline assignment: CDR1 LNHDA and CDR2 SQIVND (reference sequence). The CDR3 protein is CASSRGQISGANVLTF. The CDR3 DNA sequence: TGTGCCAGTAGTAGGGGACAGATCTCTGGGGCCAACGTCCTGACTTTC.

CDR3 sequence: CASSFAGPGETQYF. The CDR3 region has the DNA TGTGCCAGCAGCTTCGCAGGCCCTGGTGAGACCCAGTACTTC. The chain uses TRBV5-6 and TRBJ2-5, with D unclear. V lost 2 bases to trimming and J lost 5 bases, with 13 bases between them. Per germline, CDR1 SGHDT and CDR2 YYEEEE. CDR3 length: 14 amino acids.